This T cell receptor (beta chain) stems from a study of metastatic and nonmetastatic thyroid tumors. Ten or more counts support this clone. Patients underwent thyroid surgery, and none had received any treatment before it. TCRdb re-analyzed the PCR reads through MiXCR. The sample has 45,000 or so clones; around 4% are singletons. This sequence originates from a female donor with papillary thyroid cancer or a benign thyroid nodule (not recorded which). Some clones in this sample may be carry-over from other donors' samples. Sample: blood.

CDR3 amino acids: CASSQVYAGQNIRHGYTF. The CDR3 DNA sequence: TGTGCCAGCAGCCAAGTGTATGCAGGACAGAACATAAGGCATGGCTACACCTTC. This sequence joins TRBV3-1 and TRBJ1-2; possible D gene TRBD1, 6 bases. Germline V gene lookup returns CDR1 LGHDT and CDR2 YNNKEL (reference sequence). This CDR3 region has 18 residues. Trimming took off 1 base at V and 6 bases at J, with 24 bases between the two ends.